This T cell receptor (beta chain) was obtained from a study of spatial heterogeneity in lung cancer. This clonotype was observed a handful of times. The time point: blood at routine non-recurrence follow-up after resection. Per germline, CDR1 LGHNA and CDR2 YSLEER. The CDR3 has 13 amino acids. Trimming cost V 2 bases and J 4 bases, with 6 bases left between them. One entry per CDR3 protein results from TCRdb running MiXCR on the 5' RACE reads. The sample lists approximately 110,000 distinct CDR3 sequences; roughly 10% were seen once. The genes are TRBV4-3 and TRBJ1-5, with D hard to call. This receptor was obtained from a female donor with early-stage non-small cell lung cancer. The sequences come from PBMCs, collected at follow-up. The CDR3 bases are TGCGCCAGCAGCCAACAACAGAATCAGCCCCAGCATTTT. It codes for CASSQQQNQPQHF.